The next 26 T cell receptor beta chains were all read from a single sample in a study of T cell responses to AZD1222 COVID-19 vaccine. Assay: immunoSEQ multiplex PCR; the TCRdb copy retains only in-frame clones and omits some. The sample holds about 160,000 clones, roughly nine tenths seen once. This specimen was peripheral blood, taken 28 days after the second AZD1222 dose. Source of these receptors: an adult who received the AZD1222 COVID-19 vaccine.

CDR3 bases: TGTGCCAGCAGCTTAAAATGGGGGGCAGGGACTGAAGCTTTCTTT. Its translation is CASSLKWGAGTEAFF. The chain uses TRBV11-2 and TRBJ1-1, with D perhaps matching TRBD1 (6 bases). V was trimmed by 2 bases and J by 5 bases, leaving 15 bases between them. The CDR3 totals 15 residues. The germline CDR1 and CDR2 sequences are SGHAT and FQNNGV.

In DNA form, the CDR3 reads TGTGCCAGTAGTACCCCCGGGACTAGCGGCTCCTACGAGCAGTACTTC. Encoded protein: CASSTPGTSGSYEQYF. The chain uses TRBV19 and TRBJ2-7; 11 bases line up with TRBD2. The CDR3 extends over 16 amino acids. Germline values: CDR1 LNHDA, CDR2 SQIVND (reference sequence). V gave up 4 bases and J gave up 0 bases; unmatched junction bases: 5. Full variable domain (remainder filled in from reference TRBV19 and TRBJ2-7): DGGITQSPKYLFRKEGQNVTLSCEQNLNHDAMYWYRQDPGQGLRLIYYSQIVNDFQKGDIAEGYSVSREKKESFPLTVTSAQKNPTAFYLCASSTPGTSGSYEQYFGPGTRLTVT.

The chain carries TRBV4-1 and TRBJ1-5; weak D call: TRBD1 (5 bases). Trimming removed 5 bases at V and 1 base at J, with 12 bases between. CDR1 is MGHRA and CDR2 is YSYEKL in the germline V gene. This CDR3 spans 15 amino acids. Written as DNA, the CDR3 is TGCGCCAGCAGCAGCACCGAGGGGAGCAATCAGCCCCAGCATTTT. As protein: CASSSTEGSNQPQHF.

The DNA of the CDR3 is TGTGCCAGCAACCCTTTTCGGGACCGATCTCCCCAGTTCTTC. It yields the protein CASNPFRDRSPQFF. V and J are TRBV11-2 and TRBJ2-1; D may correspond to TRBD1 or TRBD2 (5 bases each). CDR1 is SGHAT, CDR2 FQNNGV, per germline. CDR3 length: 14 amino acids. Trimming removed 7 bases at V and 13 bases at J, with 23 bases between.

The V and J genes are TRBV23-1 and TRBJ2-7; D might be TRBD1 (5 bases). TRBV23-1 is assigned to the ORF class and has an uncertain function. Trimming took off 1 base at V and 6 bases at J, with 19 bases between the two ends. The CDR3 covers 16 residues. The CDR3 region has the DNA TGCGCCAGCAGTCAATGGGGCCCAAACACCTTTCGCGAGCAGTACTTC. Translating gives CASSQWGPNTFREQYF.

The chain links TRBV7-2 to TRBJ2-7; 9 bases match TRBD2. Germline loops: CDR1 SGHTA, CDR2 FQGNSA. V trimming: 3 bases; J trimming: 6 bases; junction bases outside the gene matches: 6. The CDR3 is 14 amino acids. CDR3 in DNA: TGTGCCAGCAGCTTCGGGCTAGCGGGAACCGAGCAGTACTTC. This codes for CASSFGLAGTEQYF. Full variable domain (outside the CDR3, taken from reference TRBV7-2 and TRBJ2-7): GAGVSQSPSNKVTEKGKDVELRCDPISGHTALYWYRQSLGQGLEFLIYFQGNSAPDKSGLPSDRFSAERTGGSVSTLTIQRTQQEDSAVYLCASSFGLAGTEQYFGPGTRLTVT.

The rearrangement joins TRBV3-1 (or the pseudogene TRBV3-2) to TRBJ2-1; D perhaps matches TRBD2 (6 bases). The ends were cut back, 5 bases at V and 4 bases at J, with 12 bases in the middle. CDR1 and CDR2 from the germline V gene are LGHDT and YNNKEL (reference sequence). The CDR3 loop spans 14 amino acids. The CDR3 DNA sequence: TGTGCCAGCAGCGAAAGCGGGCTTTACAATGAGCAGTTCTTC. As protein: CASSESGLYNEQFF.

V and J are TRBV5-4 and TRBJ1-1, with D tentatively TRBD1 (6 bases). Deletions cut 4 bases from V and 1 base from J, with 14 bases between. Per germline, CDR1 SGHNT and CDR2 YYREEE (reference sequence). The CDR3 is 15 amino acids. This CDR3 reads CASSPSGQPNTEAFF. In nucleotides, the CDR3 is TGTGCCAGCAGCCCATCCGGACAGCCGAACACTGAAGCTTTCTTT.

V usage is TRBV2 and J usage is TRBJ2-5, with 7 positions matching TRBD2. V dropped 3 bases and J dropped 4; count of bases not matched to a gene: 5. Per the germline V gene, CDR1 is SNHLY and CDR2 is FYNNEI. The CDR3 is 14 residues long. CDR3 sequence reads: CASSDRAGVETQYF. The CDR3 DNA is TGTGCCAGCAGTGACCGGGCGGGAGTAGAGACCCAGTACTTC.

This sequence joins TRBV4-1 and TRBJ2-7; 12 nucleotides agree with TRBD2. V was clipped by 3 bases and J by 3 bases; unmatched bases: 6. This CDR3 comprises 16 residues. Germline CDR1 and CDR2: MGHRA and YSYEKL. The CDR3 sequence is CASSQVGLAGIYEQYF. In DNA form, the CDR3 reads TGCGCCAGCAGCCAGGTAGGACTAGCGGGAATCTACGAGCAGTACTTC.

In its sample, this clone was seen once. This sequence joins TRBV2 and TRBJ2-3; no clear D gene. CDR3 length: 13 amino acids. V was pared by 8 bases and J by 2 bases, with 11 bases between. CDR1 and CDR2 (germline): SNHLY, FYNNEI. The CDR3 loop is CASGDFFTDTQYF. The CDR3 DNA reads TGTGCCAGCGGAGACTTTTTCACAGATACGCAGTATTTT. Variable domain in full (rest from reference TRBV2 and TRBJ2-3): EPEVTQTPSHQVTQMGQEVILRCVPISNHLYFYWYRQILGQKVEFLVSFYNNEISEKSEIFDDQFSVERPDGSNFTLKIRSTKLEDSAMYFCASGDFFTDTQYFGPGTRLTVL.

The chain couples TRBV5-5 to TRBJ2-1; 10 bases line up with TRBD1. The trim removed 2 bases at V and 2 bases at J, leaving 4 bases unmatched. The germline V gene encodes CDR1 SGHKS and CDR2 YYEKEE (reference sequence). The CDR3 sequence is 16 residues long. For the CDR3, the DNA is TGTGCCAGCAGCTTAGAGACAGGGGGCGCCTACAATGAGCAGTTCTTC. This encodes CASSLETGGAYNEQFF. Full variable domain (outside the CDR3, taken from reference TRBV5-5 and TRBJ2-1): DAGVTQSPTHLIKTRGQQVTLRCSPISGHKSVSWYQQVLGQGPQFIFQYYEKEERGRGNFPDRFSARQFPNYSSELNVNALLLGDSALYLCASSLETGGAYNEQFFGPGTRLTVL.

The V and J genes are TRBV29-1 and TRBJ2-7, with D perhaps matching TRBD2 (6 bases). V was clipped by 7 bases and J by 3 bases, with 16 bases between them. The CDR3 sequence is 13 residues long. The germline CDR1 and CDR2 sequences are SQVTM and ANQGSEA. CDR3 bases: TGCAGCGCCCGAGGAGGGCCGATCTACGAGCAGTACTTC. Translation: CSARGGPIYEQYF.

This chain links TRBV6-6 with TRBJ1-5; 8 bases align to TRBD1. Trimming at V came to 10 bases and at J to 2 bases, leaving 13 bases not matched to a gene. This CDR3 has 16 residues. The germline gives CDR1 MNHNY, CDR2 SVGAGI (reference sequence). The CDR3 protein is CATERVRGLGNQPQHF. The CDR3 nucleotides are TGTGCCACCGAGCGGGTCAGGGGGCTTGGCAATCAGCCCCAGCATTTT.

This sequence joins TRBV9 and TRBJ2-2, with a possible D match to TRBD2 (5 bases). The CDR3 loop spans 12 amino acids. V lost 7 bases and J lost 4, with 8 bases in between. Germline V gives CDR1 SGDLS, CDR2 YYNGEE. CDR3 region: CASGRGTGELFF. In DNA, the CDR3 is TGTGCCAGCGGTCGGGGCACCGGGGAGCTGTTTTTT.

This clone was detected only once. The chain has TRBV4-1 and TRBJ1-1; unclear D gene. Germline values: CDR1 MGHRA, CDR2 YSYEKL. The CDR3 has 15 amino acids. Deletions cut 6 bases from V and 5 bases from J, with 19 bases between. The DNA for the CDR3 is TGCGCCAGCAGTCCTCCAAGAAGATCGGGAACTGAAGCTTTCTTT. It codes for CASSPPRRSGTEAFF.

The chain has TRBV19 and TRBJ1-5; D remains unclear. Germline loops: CDR1 LNHDA, CDR2 SQIVND (reference sequence). Deletions cut 3 bases from V and 8 bases from J, with 17 bases between. CDR3 length: 15 residues. The CDR3 reads CASSIPMRAVKPQHF. For the CDR3, the DNA is TGTGCCAGTAGTATTCCGATGAGGGCCGTAAAGCCCCAGCATTTT.

The rearrangement uses TRBV5-6 and TRBJ2-3; D remains ambiguous. Germline V lookup: CDR1 SGHDT, CDR2 YYEEEE. The CDR3 is 15 amino acids. V lost 2 bases and J 0 bases, leaving 10 bases between the germline ends. The CDR3 region is CASSFLTPSTDTQYF. CDR3 nucleotide sequence: TGTGCCAGCAGCTTCCTCACTCCTAGCACAGATACGCAGTATTTT.

The chain recombines TRBV6-5 with TRBJ2-7; 7 bases are a match to TRBD1. The CDR3 contains 14 residues. V trimming: 4 bases; J trimming: 3 bases; junction bases outside the gene matches: 6. Germline V gene data show CDR1 as MNHEY and CDR2 as SVGAGI. As DNA, the CDR3 is TGTGCCAGCAGTTTGGCAGGGGGTCTCTACGAGCAGTACTTC. Residues: CASSLAGGLYEQYF.

V is TRBV25-1 and J is TRBJ1-2; TRBD1 agrees at 7 bases. This CDR3 has 12 residues. CDR1 and CDR2 (germline): MGHDK, SYGVNS. The ends lost 6 bases at V and 7 bases at J; junction bases unmatched: 5. The CDR3 nucleotides read TGTGCCAGCAGCACAGGGGTTAGTGGCTACACCTTC. Its translation: CASSTGVSGYTF.

The V gene is TRBV5-6, the J gene TRBJ2-7; 11 bases are shared with TRBD2. V lost 0 bases and J lost 2; bases outside the gene matches: 13. CDR1 and CDR2 (germline): SGHDT, YYEEEE. The CDR3 runs 19 residues. CDR3 DNA: TGTGCCAGCAGCTTGGTCAACCCACTGGGACTAGCGGAGGCCTACGAGCAGTACTTC. This encodes CASSLVNPLGLAEAYEQYF.

The chain uses TRBV6-1 and TRBJ2-1; tentative D call: TRBD2 (6 bases). The V gene lost 6 bases and the J gene lost 0 bases, with 18 bases spanning the gap. The CDR3 loop spans 17 amino acids. Per germline, CDR1 MNHNS and CDR2 SASEGT. In DNA form, the CDR3 reads TGTGCCAGCAGGGAAAGCCTGGGACTGAGCTCCTACAATGAGCAGTTCTTC. Residues: CASRESLGLSSYNEQFF.

The J gene is TRBJ1-2, the V gene TRBV27; 12 nucleotides line up with TRBD1. V dropped 4 bases and J dropped 6; count of bases not matched to a gene: 9. Per the germline V gene, CDR1 is MNHEY and CDR2 is SMNVEV (reference sequence). This CDR3 has 16 amino acids. CDR3 in DNA: TGTGCCAGCAGTTCAGCCGGGACAGGGGGCATCAATGGCTACACCTTC. It is translated as CASSSAGTGGINGYTF.

This chain joins TRBV5-5 and TRBJ1-1; D remains ambiguous. CDR1 and CDR2 (germline): SGHKS, YYEKEE (reference sequence). The CDR3 covers 14 residues. Trimming cost V 1 base and J 4 bases, with 11 bases left between them. This chain's CDR3 is CASSLMERGTEAFF. In DNA form, the CDR3 reads TGTGCCAGCAGCTTGATGGAGCGGGGCACTGAAGCTTTCTTT.

Here the CDR3 DNA reads TGTGCCAGCAGCCGTGGTAGCGGGCCCTACGAGCAGTACTTC. Translation gives CASSRGSGPYEQYF. V is TRBV28 and J is TRBJ2-7; 7 nucleotides match TRBD2. V lost 6 bases to trimming and J lost 2 bases; unmatched junction nucleotides: 7. CDR1 and CDR2 from the germline V gene are MDHEN and SYDVKM. The CDR3 spans 14 residues. Looking up the rest from reference TRBV28 and TRBJ2-7 gives the full variable domain: DVKVTQSSRYLVKRTGEKVFLECVQDMDHENMFWYRQDPGLGLRLIYFSYDVKMKEKGDIPEGYSVSREKKERFSLILESASTNQTSMYLCASSRGSGPYEQYFGPGTRLTVT.

The V gene is TRBV7-2, the J gene TRBJ2-7; 14 bases line up with TRBD2. The germline V gene encodes CDR1 SGHTA and CDR2 FQGNSA. The CDR3 contains 15 residues. V gave up 5 bases and J gave up 4 bases; unmatched junction bases: 4. This CDR3 is CASSQTSGRAYEQYF. CDR3 nucleotides: TGTGCCAGCAGCCAGACTAGCGGGAGGGCTTACGAGCAGTACTTC.